The clone carrying this TCR beta chain was counted a single time. Random hexamers were used to reverse transcribe an amount of about 0.45 to 1 ug RNA. By means of immunoSEQ multiplex PCR, TCR beta CDR3 spanning 54 Vbeta and 13 Jbeta underwent amplification. Each CDR3 protein is one row after TCRdb ran MiXCR on the immunoSEQ multiplex PCR reads. The table shows approximately 120,000 distinct CDR3 sequences, with around 94% occurring only once. TCR beta from blood CD8+ and CD4+ T cells was sequenced. TEMRA cells underwent FACS enrichment and CD8+ and CD4+ T cells underwent negative isolation. This entry is derived from a study of CD8 T cells in Susac syndrome. The origin of this receptor is a human donor in good health. The sample consisted of CD4+ T cells from PBMCs.

The CDR3 DNA is TGCAGCGTTCGATTTAGCAGTTACTATGGCTACACCTTC. Protein sequence: CSVRFSSYYGYTF. This sequence joins TRBV29-1 and TRBJ1-2; D ambiguous. Germline CDR1 is SQVTM and CDR2 is ANQGSEA. CDR3 length equals 13 residues. V was pared by 5 bases and J by 3 bases, with 13 bases between.